This T cell receptor beta chain was retrieved from a study of cytomegalovirus exposure and HLA in healthy donors. PCR primers comprised 60 Vbeta and 13 Jbeta primers. Sequencing was performed with immunoSEQ multiplex PCR; in TCRdb, only in-frame clones are kept and a portion is missing. The sample has under 200,000 clones, roughly four fifths seen once. Germline V gives CDR1 LNHDA, CDR2 SQIVND (reference sequence). The CDR3 spans 14 residues. Unmatched junction bases numbered 6, after V lost 4 bases and J lost 3 bases. Study-level results: TCR beta V segments were, for the most part, productive about 87% or about 30% of the time in an earlier analysis.

As for this clone: Its antigen is not known.

The sequence came from a woman between 45 and 60 years old in good health and CMV-seronegative. Sequencing was carried out using PBMCs. This sequence joins TRBV19 and TRBJ2-7; 7 bases map to TRBD2. As DNA, the CDR3 is TGTGCCAGTAGTACACGGACTAGTGACTACGAGCAGTACTTC. Translated: CASSTRTSDYEQYF.